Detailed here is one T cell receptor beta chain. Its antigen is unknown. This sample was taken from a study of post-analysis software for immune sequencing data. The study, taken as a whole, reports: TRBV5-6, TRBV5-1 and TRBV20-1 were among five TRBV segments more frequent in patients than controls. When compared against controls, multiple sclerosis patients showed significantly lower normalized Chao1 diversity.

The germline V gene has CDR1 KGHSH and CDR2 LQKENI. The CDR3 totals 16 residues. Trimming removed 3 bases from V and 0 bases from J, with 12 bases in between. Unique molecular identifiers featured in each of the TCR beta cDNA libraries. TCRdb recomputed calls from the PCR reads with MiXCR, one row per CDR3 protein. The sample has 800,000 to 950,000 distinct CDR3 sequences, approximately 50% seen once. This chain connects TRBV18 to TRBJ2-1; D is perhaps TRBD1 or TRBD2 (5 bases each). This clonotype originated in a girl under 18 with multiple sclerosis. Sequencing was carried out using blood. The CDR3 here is CASSPGRVSSYNEQFF. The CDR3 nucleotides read TGTGCCAGCTCACCGGGACGGGTGAGCTCCTACAATGAGCAGTTCTTC.